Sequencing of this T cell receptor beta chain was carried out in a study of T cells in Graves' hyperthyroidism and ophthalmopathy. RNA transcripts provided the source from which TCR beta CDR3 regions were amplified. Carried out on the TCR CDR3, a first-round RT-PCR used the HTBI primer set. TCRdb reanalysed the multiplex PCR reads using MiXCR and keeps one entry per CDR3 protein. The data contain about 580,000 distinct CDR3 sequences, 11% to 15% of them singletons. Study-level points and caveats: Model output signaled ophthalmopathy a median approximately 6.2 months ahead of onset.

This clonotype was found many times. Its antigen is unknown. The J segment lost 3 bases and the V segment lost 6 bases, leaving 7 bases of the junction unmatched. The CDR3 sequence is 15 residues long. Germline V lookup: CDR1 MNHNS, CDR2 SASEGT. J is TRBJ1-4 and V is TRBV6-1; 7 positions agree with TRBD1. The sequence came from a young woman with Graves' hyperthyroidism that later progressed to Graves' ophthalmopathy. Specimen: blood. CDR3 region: CASRNTGASNEKLFF. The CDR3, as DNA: TGTGCCAGCAGAAACACAGGGGCATCTAATGAAAAACTGTTTTTT.